In its sample, the clone carrying this T cell receptor (beta chain) was seen many times. Unique molecular identifiers were affixed to single, distinct cDNA molecules. TCRdb passed the 5' RACE reads through MiXCR, listing each CDR3 protein once. Of around 80,000 distinct CDR3 sequences listed, roughly an eighth are singletons. The record originates from a study of early T cells in non-severe SARS-CoV-2 infection. The CDR3 consists of 12 residues. Germline V lookup: CDR1 MNHEY, CDR2 SVGEGT. Trimming removed 0 bases at V and 6 bases at J, with 4 bases between. The gene calls are TRBV6-2 or TRBV6-3 and TRBJ2-3; D is unresolved. The clonotype originates from an adult who was a healthcare worker with PCR-confirmed SARS-CoV-2 infection or an uninfected control (not recorded which). The sequenced sample consisted of whole blood. The CDR3 sequence: CASSYSGDTQYF. CDR3 coding DNA: TGTGCCAGCAGTTACTCCGGGGATACGCAGTATTTT.